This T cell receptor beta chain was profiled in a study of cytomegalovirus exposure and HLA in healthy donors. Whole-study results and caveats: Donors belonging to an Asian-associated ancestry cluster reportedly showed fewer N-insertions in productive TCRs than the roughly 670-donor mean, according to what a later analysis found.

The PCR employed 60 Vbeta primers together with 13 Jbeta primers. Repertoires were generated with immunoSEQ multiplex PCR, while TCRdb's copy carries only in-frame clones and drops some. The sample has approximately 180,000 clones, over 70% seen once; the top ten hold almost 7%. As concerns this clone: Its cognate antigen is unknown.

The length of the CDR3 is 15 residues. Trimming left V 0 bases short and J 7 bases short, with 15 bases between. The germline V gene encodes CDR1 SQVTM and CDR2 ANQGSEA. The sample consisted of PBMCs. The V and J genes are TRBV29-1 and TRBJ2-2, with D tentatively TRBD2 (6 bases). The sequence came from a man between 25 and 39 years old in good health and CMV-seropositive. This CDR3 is CSVEEPEGRHGELFF. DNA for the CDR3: TGCAGCGTTGAAGAGCCGGAGGGACGGCACGGGGAGCTGTTTTTT.